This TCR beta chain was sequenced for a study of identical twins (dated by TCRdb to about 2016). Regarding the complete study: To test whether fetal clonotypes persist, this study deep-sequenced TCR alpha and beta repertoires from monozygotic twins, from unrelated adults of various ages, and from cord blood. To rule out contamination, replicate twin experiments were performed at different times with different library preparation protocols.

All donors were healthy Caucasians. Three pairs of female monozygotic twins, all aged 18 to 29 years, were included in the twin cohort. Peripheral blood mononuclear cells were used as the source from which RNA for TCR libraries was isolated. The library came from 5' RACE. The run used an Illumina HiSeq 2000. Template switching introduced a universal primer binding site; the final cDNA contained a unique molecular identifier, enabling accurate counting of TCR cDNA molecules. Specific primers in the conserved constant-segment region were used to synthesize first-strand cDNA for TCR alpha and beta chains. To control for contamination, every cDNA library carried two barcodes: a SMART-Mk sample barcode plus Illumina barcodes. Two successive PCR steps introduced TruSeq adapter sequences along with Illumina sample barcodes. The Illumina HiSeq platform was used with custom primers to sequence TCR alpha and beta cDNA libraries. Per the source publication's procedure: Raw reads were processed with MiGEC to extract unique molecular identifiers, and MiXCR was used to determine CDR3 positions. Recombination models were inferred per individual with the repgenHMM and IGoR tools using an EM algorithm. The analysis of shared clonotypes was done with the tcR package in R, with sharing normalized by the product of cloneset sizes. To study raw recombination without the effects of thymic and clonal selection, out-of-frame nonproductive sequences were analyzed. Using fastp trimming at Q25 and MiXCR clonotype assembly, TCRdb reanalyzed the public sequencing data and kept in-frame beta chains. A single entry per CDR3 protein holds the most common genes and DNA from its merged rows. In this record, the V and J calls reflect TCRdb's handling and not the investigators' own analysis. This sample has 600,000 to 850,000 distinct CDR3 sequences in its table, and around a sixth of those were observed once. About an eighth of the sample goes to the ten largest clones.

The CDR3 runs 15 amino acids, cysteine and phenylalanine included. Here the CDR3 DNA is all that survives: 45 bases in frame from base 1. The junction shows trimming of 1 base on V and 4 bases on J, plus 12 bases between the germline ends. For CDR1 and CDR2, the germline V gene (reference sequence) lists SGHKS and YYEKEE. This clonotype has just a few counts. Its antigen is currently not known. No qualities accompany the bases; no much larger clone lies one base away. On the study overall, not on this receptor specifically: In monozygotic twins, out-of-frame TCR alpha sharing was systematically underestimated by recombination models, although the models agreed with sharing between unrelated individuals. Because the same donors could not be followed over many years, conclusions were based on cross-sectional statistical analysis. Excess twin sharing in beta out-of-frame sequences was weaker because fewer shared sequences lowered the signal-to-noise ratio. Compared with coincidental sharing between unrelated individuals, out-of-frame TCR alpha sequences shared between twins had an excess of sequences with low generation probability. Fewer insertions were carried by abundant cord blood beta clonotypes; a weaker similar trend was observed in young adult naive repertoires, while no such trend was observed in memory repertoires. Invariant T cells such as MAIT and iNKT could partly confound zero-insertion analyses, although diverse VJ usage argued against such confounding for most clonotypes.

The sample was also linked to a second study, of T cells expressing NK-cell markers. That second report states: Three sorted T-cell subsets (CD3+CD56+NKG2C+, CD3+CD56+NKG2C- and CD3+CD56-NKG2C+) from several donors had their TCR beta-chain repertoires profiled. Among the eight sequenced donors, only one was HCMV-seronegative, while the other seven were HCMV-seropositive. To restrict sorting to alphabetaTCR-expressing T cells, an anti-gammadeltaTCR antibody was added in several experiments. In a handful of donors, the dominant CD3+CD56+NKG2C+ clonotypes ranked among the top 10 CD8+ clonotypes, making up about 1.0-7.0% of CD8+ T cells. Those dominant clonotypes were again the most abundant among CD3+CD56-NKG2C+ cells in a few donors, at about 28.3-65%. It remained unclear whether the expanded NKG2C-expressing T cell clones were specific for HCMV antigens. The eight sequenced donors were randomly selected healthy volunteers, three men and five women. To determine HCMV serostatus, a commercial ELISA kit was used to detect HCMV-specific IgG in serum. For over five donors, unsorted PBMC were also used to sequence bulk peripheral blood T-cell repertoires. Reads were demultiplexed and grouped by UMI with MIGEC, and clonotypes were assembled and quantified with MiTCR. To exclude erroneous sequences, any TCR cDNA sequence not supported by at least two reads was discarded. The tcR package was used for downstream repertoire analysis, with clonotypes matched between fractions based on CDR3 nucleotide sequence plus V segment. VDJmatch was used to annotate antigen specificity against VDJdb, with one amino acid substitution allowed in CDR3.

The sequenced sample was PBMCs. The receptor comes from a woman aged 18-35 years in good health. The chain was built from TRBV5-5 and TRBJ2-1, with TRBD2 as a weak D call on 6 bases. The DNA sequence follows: TGTGCCAGCAGCTTGACCCCAGGGAGGTACAATGAGCAGTTCTTC. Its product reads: CASSLTPGRYNEQFF.